The TCR delta chain under discussion was sequenced for a study of delta chain sequences of gamma delta T cells (dated by TCRdb to the late 2010s). Libraries came from 5' RACE. Sequencing instrument: Illumina MiSeq. TCRdb called clones anew from the public reads via CATT; matching DNA rows were later pooled. In this sample the table shows 650 to 800 delta-chain clones, 36% of which occur a single time. The ten largest make up 47% of the sample. Including the terminal cysteine and phenylalanine, the CDR3 comprises 21 residues. The sequence is cut down to CDR3 DNA, 63 bases in frame from base 1. The germline V gene specifies TSWWSYY as CDR1 and QGS as CDR2. Deletion took 4 bases off V and 0 bases off J, with a span of 30 bases between the germline ends. Regarding this clone: Its antigen is not yet known. Within one base of it there is no much larger clone, and no base qualities were kept.

The receptor comes from a human donor in good health. Recombination joined TRDV1 with TRDJ1; the best D guess is TRDD3, with 6 bases matching. Sequencing was performed on either unsorted cells or a sorted T cell fraction (not recorded which). The sequenced DNA: TGTGCTCTTGGGGCCCTCGGACACGGGGGGAAGGACTCACTGGACACCGATAAACTCATCTTT. This codes for CALGALGHGGKDSLDTDKLIF.